The 2 T cell receptor beta chains in this list originate from one sample, sequenced in a study of cytomegalovirus exposure and HLA in healthy donors (dated by TCRdb to about 2017). Preparation of the library involved the immunoSEQ multiplex PCR assay. A mixture of 60 forward primers for TCR Vbeta segments and 13 reverse primers for TCR Jbeta segments was used in the multiplex PCR. Drawn from immuneACCESS, this table holds only the in-frame rearrangements with V and J called that TCRdb kept. Clones are partly lost; checked studies trace under half to an unresolved V gene and leave the rest unexplained. Counted in this sample were around 100,000 clones; roughly three fifths of them appeared once. The ten most abundant clones make up about 3.8% of the sample. Sequences were obtained from PBMCs. These receptors were obtained from a man aged 25 to 45 in good health and CMV-seropositive.

Only a few counts were recorded for this clone. The chain has TRBV5-1 and TRBJ2-5; D possibly corresponds to TRBD1 (5 bases). V was pared by 2 bases and J by 7 bases, with 15 bases between. The CDR3 loop spans 14 amino acids. Germline V CDR1 and CDR2: SGHRS, YFSETQ. CDR3 residues: CASSLAPQGRTQYF. CDR3 DNA sequence: TGCGCCAGCAGCTTAGCCCCCCAGGGTAGGACCCAGTACTTC.

CDR3 bases: TGCGCCAGCAGCTTAGGAGGACTAGCGGGGGGGCAAGATACGCAGTATTTT. Translation: CASSLGGLAGGQDTQYF. This rearrangement joins TRBV5-1 to TRBJ2-3; 15 bases match TRBD2. This CDR3 is built from 17 residues. Germline CDR1 reads SGHRS; CDR2 reads YFSETQ. V shed 2 bases, J shed 5 bases, and the junction held 6 bases outside the gene matches.